These 23 T cell receptor beta chains originate from one sample sequenced in a study of T cells in Graves' hyperthyroidism and ophthalmopathy. Using RNA transcripts as the source, TCR beta CDR3 regions were amplified. Researchers ran a first-round RT-PCR on the TCR CDR3 using the HTBI primer set. MiXCR, run by TCRdb on the multiplex PCR reads, gives a single entry per CDR3 protein. The sample carries over 300,000 distinct CDR3 sequences, about 15% recorded once. The specimen sequenced was blood. The origin of the receptors is a woman aged 55 to 70 with Graves' hyperthyroidism.

The CDR3 is CASSRPSGAYEQYF. CDR3 nucleotide sequence: TGTGCCAGCAGCCGGCCTAGTGGGGCTTACGAGCAGTACTTC. This rearrangement joins TRBV14 to TRBJ2-7; D is possibly TRBD1 (5 bases). Trimming removed 4 bases at V and 4 bases at J, with 14 bases between. This CDR3 contains 14 residues. The germline V gene encodes CDR1 SGHDN and CDR2 FVKESK.

This clonotype was recorded many times. The J gene is TRBJ1-2, the V gene TRBV30, with 10 positions matching TRBD1. This CDR3 has 12 residues. Trimming took 1 base from V and 11 from J; bases not matched to a gene: 4. The germline V gene has CDR1 GTSNPN and CDR2 SVGIG (reference sequence). DNA for the CDR3: TGTGCCTGGAGTGCGGACAGGGGGAGATACACCTTC. Its protein is CAWSADRGRYTF.

This clonotype was recorded at least ten times. The chain recombines TRBV6-1 with TRBJ2-3; 9 bases match TRBD2. The J segment lost 3 bases and the V segment lost 6 bases, leaving 10 bases of the junction unmatched. CDR1 and CDR2 (germline): MNHNS, SASEGT. CDR3 length: 16 residues. CDR3 nucleotide sequence: TGTGCCAGCAGCAGTATAGCGGGAGTGAGGACAGATACGCAGTATTTT. As protein: CASSSIAGVRTDTQYF.

The J gene is TRBJ2-4, the V gene TRBV11-3; possibly TRBD1 or TRBD2 for D (7 bases each). Trimming shortened V by 6 bases and J by 4 bases, and 25 bases separated the two germline ends. CDR1 SGHNT and CDR2 YENEEA come from the germline V gene. This CDR3 spans 18 amino acids. The CDR3 DNA reads as TGTGCCAGCAGGAAAGAGGGGGCTAGCGGCGGAACGAAAAACATTCAGTACTTC. It translates to CASRKEGASGGTKNIQYF.

As for this clonotype: A much larger clone differs from this one at a single base, so this may be a read error. The CDR3 coding sequence is TGCGCCAGCAGCTCCGGACTAGCGGACAATGAGCAGTACTTC. Residues: CASSSGLADNEQYF. The rearrangement uses TRBV5-1 and TRBJ2-1; 10 nucleotides line up with TRBD2. Judging by the DNA end, TRBJ2-7 fits better; the J call may be wrong. CDR1 SGHRS and CDR2 YFSETQ come from the germline V gene. The CDR3 runs to 14 residues.

The chain carries TRBV5-1 and TRBJ2-5; possible D gene TRBD1, 6 bases. CDR3 size: 14 residues. The ends were cut back, 2 bases at V and 1 base at J, with 9 bases in the middle. Germline values: CDR1 SGHRS, CDR2 YFSETQ. The CDR3 DNA reads as TGCGCCAGCAGCTTAGGACAGTTCCAAGAGACCCAGTACTTC. It encodes CASSLGQFQETQYF.

This clonotype has ten or more counts. The V and J genes are TRBV28 and TRBJ1-1; maybe TRBD1 (5 bases). CDR3 length equals 14 residues. V was pared by 1 base and J by 5 bases, with 11 bases between. Germline-derived CDR1 and CDR2 are MDHEN and SYDVKM. CDR3 loop: CASSLSVGGTEAFF. CDR3 coding DNA: TGTGCCAGCAGTTTATCAGTGGGGGGGACTGAAGCTTTCTTT.

The rearrangement links TRBV19 to TRBJ2-7; no clear D. The length of the CDR3 is 14 residues. The ends were cut back, 10 bases at V and 4 bases at J, with 20 bases in the middle. Looked up from germline, CDR1 is LNHDA and CDR2 is SQIVND (reference sequence). The CDR3 DNA sequence: TGTGCCAAAAGTACCCAGTGTTTCCCATACGAGCAGTACTTC. Residues: CAKSTQCFPYEQYF.

The chain is built from TRBV5-5 and TRBJ2-5; D is unclear. This CDR3 has 13 residues. Deletions cut 5 bases from V and 3 bases from J, with 11 bases between. Germline V gene data show CDR1 as SGHKS and CDR2 as YYEKEE (reference sequence). The CDR3 DNA sequence: TGTGCCAGCAGGCCGTCGGGCGAAGAGACCCAGTACTTC. This gives the protein CASRPSGEETQYF.

This clonotype was recorded many times. The CDR3: CASKRQGRDEQYF. The CDR3 DNA sequence: TGTGCCAGCAAAAGACAGGGGAGAGACGAGCAGTACTTC. This rearrangement joins TRBV28 to TRBJ2-7; 8 nucleotides match TRBD1. The CDR3 length is 13 residues. Looked up from germline, CDR1 is MDHEN and CDR2 is SYDVKM. V gave up 7 bases and J gave up 5 bases; unmatched junction bases: 7.

This clonotype showed up many times. The CDR3 reads CSATTGANYGYTF. CDR3 sequence (DNA): TGCAGCGCTACGACAGGGGCGAACTATGGCTACACCTTC. J is TRBJ1-2 and V is TRBV29-1; 8 nucleotides align to TRBD1. V trimming: 7 bases; J trimming: 2 bases; junction bases outside the gene matches: 6. From germline, CDR1 is SQVTM and CDR2 ANQGSEA. The CDR3 sequence is 13 residues long.

This clonotype was observed many times. The chain links TRBV10-2 to TRBJ2-7, with D hard to call. Trimming stripped 3 bases from V and 0 bases from J, with 9 bases between. The germline V gene encodes CDR1 WSHSY and CDR2 SAAADI. The CDR3 spans 14 residues. CDR3 in DNA: TGCGCCAGCAGTGACGGCTGGGACTCCTACGAGCAGTACTTC. It translates to CASSDGWDSYEQYF.

This clonotype was picked up a small number of times. This sequence joins TRBV4-1 and TRBJ2-3; D is perhaps TRBD2 (5 bases). Trimming pared 3 bases from V and 5 bases from J, leaving 24 bases between. CDR1 is MGHRA, CDR2 YSYEKL, per germline. The CDR3 has 18 residues. The CDR3 DNA reads TGCGCCAGCAGCCAGTATCCCCCCTCGACCCCCCGGGGAGATACGCAGTATTTT. This sequence encodes CASSQYPPSTPRGDTQYF.

This clonotype has a count of ten or more. V is TRBV5-1 and J is TRBJ2-7, with D perhaps TRBD1 (8 bases). This CDR3 comprises 15 residues. Trimming left V 0 bases short and J 5 bases short, with 15 bases between. In germline, CDR1 is SGHRS, CDR2 YFSETQ. CDR3 protein: CASSLVTGGVDEQYF. The CDR3 DNA reads as TGCGCCAGCAGCTTGGTTACAGGGGGGGTCGACGAGCAGTACTTC.

This clonotype has ten or more counts. J is TRBJ2-3 and V is TRBV5-1; TRBD1 is a possible D gene (5 bases). The germline gives CDR1 SGHRS, CDR2 YFSETQ. The CDR3 extends over 17 amino acids. The ends were cut back, 1 base at V and 0 bases at J, with 15 bases in the middle. CDR3 sequence (DNA): TGCGCCAGCAGCTTGACGACGACAGCCGACAGCACAGATACGCAGTATTTT. Translating gives CASSLTTTADSTDTQYF.

This clonotype was seen a single time. The chain employs TRBV7-2 and TRBJ1-1, with D tentatively TRBD1 (5 bases). Germline V gene lookup returns CDR1 SGHTA and CDR2 FQGNSA. This CDR3 has 12 residues. Trimming removed 8 bases from V and 10 bases from J, with 17 bases in between. CDR3 DNA sequence: TGTGCCAGCTCCCGACAGTCCCTTGGAGCTTTCTTT. Translated, it gives CASSRQSLGAFF. Full variable domain (outside the CDR3, taken from reference TRBV7-2 and TRBJ1-1): GAGVSQSPSNKVTEKGKDVELRCDPISGHTALYWYRQSLGQGLEFLIYFQGNSAPDKSGLPSDRFSAERTGGSVSTLTIQRTQQEDSAVYLCASSRQSLGAFFGQGTRLTVV.

About this clonotype: A much larger clone sits a single nucleotide away, making a read error possible. The chain carries TRBV3-1 and TRBJ1-3; possibly TRBD1 for D (5 bases). Germline V gene lookup returns CDR1 LGHDT and CDR2 YNNKEL (reference sequence). V gave up 0 bases and J gave up 3 bases, with 15 bases separating them. CDR3 length: 17 amino acids. CDR3 in amino acids: CASSQEWPGTFGNTIYF. The CDR3 DNA sequence: TGTGCCAGCAGCCAAGAGTGGCCGGGGACTTTTGGAAACACCATATATTTT. The whole variable domain, remainder taken from reference TRBV3-1 and TRBJ1-3, is DTAVSQTPKYLVTQMGNDKSIKCEQNLGHDTMYWYKQDSKKFLKIMFSYNNKELIINETVPNRFSPKSPDKAHLNLHINSLELGDSAVYFCASSQEWPGTFGNTIYFGEGSWLTVV.

The chain joins TRBV5-1 to TRBJ1-6; 8 bases align to TRBD1. V lost 5 bases, J lost 6 bases, and 7 bases stayed unmatched. The length of the CDR3 is 15 residues. Per the germline V gene, CDR1 is SGHRS and CDR2 is YFSETQ. The DNA for the CDR3 is TGCGCCAGCAGTTTCTCCAGGGGGCTTAATTCACCCCTCCACTTT. Translating gives CASSFSRGLNSPLHF.

This clonotype was counted only a few times. The chain employs TRBV9 and TRBJ2-1, with D maybe TRBD2 (6 bases). This CDR3 is built from 14 residues. V gave up 0 bases and J gave up 7 bases, with 11 bases separating them. CDR1 and CDR2 (germline): SGDLS, YYNGEE. This CDR3 is CASSVDMGGNEQFF. The CDR3 nucleotides read TGTGCCAGCAGCGTAGATATGGGAGGAAATGAGCAGTTCTTC. The full variable domain, its missing parts supplied by reference TRBV9 and TRBJ2-1, is DSGVTQTPKHLITATGQRVTLRCSPRSGDLSVYWYQQSLDQGLQFLIQYYNGEERAKGNILERFSAQQFPDLHSELNLSSLELGDSALYFCASSVDMGGNEQFFGPGTRLTVL.

This clonotype was observed a handful of times. The rearrangement uses TRBV14 and TRBJ2-2, with D perhaps assigned TRBD1 or TRBD2 (5 bases each). Germline V gives CDR1 SGHDN, CDR2 FVKESK. V shed 4 bases and J shed 5 bases, with 11 bases lying between them. The CDR3 extends over 14 amino acids. Here the CDR3 reads CASSPQEGTGELFF. Written as DNA, the CDR3 is TGTGCCAGCAGCCCTCAAGAGGGGACCGGGGAGCTGTTTTTT.

This clonotype appeared many times. DNA for the CDR3: TGTGCCAGCAGTATCCTAGCGGGAGGCCACTACGAGCAGTACTTC. This translates into CASSILAGGHYEQYF. This sequence joins TRBV12-3 or TRBV12-4 and TRBJ2-7, with TRBD2 matching 11 bases. This CDR3 has 15 residues. J lost 3 bases, V lost 5 bases, and 6 bases had no gene match.

There are a few counts of this clonotype. The V gene is TRBV20-1, the J gene TRBJ2-7; 8 bases match TRBD1. Germline V gene data show CDR1 as DFQATT and CDR2 as SNEGSKA (reference sequence). V shed 6 bases and J 6 bases; nucleotides not matched to a gene: 10. The CDR3 is 13 amino acids. Written as DNA, the CDR3 is TGCAGTGCACTGACAGGGGCACGAGGCGAGCAGTACTTC. It translates to CSALTGARGEQYF.

Remarks on this clonotype: A read error is possible here, since a much larger clone lies one base away. The J gene is TRBJ2-1, the V gene TRBV7-9; 14 bases fit TRBD2. The CDR3 contains 17 residues. In germline, CDR1 is SEHNR, CDR2 FQNEAQ (reference sequence). CDR3 coding DNA: TGTGCCAGCAGCTTCCGACTAGCGGGAGGGGGATACAATGAGCAGTTGTTC. Protein sequence: CASSFRLAGGGYNEQLF.